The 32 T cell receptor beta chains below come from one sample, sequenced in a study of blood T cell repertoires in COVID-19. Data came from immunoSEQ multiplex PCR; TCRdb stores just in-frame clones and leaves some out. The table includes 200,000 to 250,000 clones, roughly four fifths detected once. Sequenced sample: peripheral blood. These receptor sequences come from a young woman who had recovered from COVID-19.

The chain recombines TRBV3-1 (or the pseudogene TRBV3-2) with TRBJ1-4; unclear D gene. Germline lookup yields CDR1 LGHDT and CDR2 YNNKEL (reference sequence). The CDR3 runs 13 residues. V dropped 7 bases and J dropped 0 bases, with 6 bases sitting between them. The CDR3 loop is CASTGATNEKLFF. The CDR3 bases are TGTGCCAGCACCGGAGCAACTAATGAAAAACTGTTTTTT.

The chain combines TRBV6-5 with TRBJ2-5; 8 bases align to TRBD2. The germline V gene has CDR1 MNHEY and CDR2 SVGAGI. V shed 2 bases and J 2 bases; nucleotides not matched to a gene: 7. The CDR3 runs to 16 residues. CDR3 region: CASSYVFSGKQETQYF. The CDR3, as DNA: TGTGCCAGCAGTTACGTTTTTAGCGGGAAACAAGAGACCCAGTACTTC.

The CDR3 sequence: CASSSVTQVTANYGYTF. The CDR3 DNA reads TGTGCCAGCAGTTCGGTTACCCAAGTAACAGCTAACTATGGCTACACCTTC. This chain links TRBV28 with TRBJ1-2, with no clear D. Looked up from germline, CDR1 is MDHEN and CDR2 is SYDVKM. The germline V and J ends were trimmed by 4 bases and 0 bases, with 18 bases remaining between them. This CDR3 spans 17 amino acids.

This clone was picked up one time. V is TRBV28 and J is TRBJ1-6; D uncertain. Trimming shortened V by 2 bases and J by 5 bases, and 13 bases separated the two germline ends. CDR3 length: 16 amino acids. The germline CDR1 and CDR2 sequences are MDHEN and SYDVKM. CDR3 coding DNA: TGTGCCAGCAGTTTAACTGGTGATGGGCATAATTCACCCCTCCACTTT. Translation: CASSLTGDGHNSPLHF.

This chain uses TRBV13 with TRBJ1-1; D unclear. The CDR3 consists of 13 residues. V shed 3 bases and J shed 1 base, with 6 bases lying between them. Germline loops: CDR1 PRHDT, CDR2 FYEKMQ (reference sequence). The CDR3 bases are TGTGCCAGCAGCTTCGGGGAGAACACTGAAGCTTTCTTT. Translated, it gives CASSFGENTEAFF. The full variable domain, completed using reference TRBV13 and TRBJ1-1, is AAGVIQSPRHLIKEKRETATLKCYPIPRHDTVYWYQQGPGQDPQFLISFYEKMQSDKGSIPDRFSAQQFSDYHSELNMSSLELGDSALYFCASSFGENTEAFFGQGTRLTVV.

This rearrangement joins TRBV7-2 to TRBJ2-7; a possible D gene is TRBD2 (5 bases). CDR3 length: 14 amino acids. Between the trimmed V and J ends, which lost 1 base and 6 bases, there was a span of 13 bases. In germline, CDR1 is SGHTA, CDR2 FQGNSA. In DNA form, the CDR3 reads TGTGCCAGCAGCTTAGTTGTTGGGAGCGGCGAGCAGTACTTC. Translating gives CASSLVVGSGEQYF.

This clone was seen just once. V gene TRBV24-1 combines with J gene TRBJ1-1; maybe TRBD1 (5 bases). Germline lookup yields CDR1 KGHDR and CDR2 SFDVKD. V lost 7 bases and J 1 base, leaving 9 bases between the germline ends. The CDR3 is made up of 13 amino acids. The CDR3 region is CATSRAPNTEAFF. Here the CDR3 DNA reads TGTGCCACCAGCAGGGCCCCGAACACTGAAGCTTTCTTT.

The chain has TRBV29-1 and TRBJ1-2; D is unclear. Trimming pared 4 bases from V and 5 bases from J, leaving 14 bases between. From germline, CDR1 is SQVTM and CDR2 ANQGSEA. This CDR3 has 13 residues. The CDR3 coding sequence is TGCAGCGTTGGCCGGGAGGCCGGGTATGGCTACACCTTC. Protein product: CSVGREAGYGYTF.

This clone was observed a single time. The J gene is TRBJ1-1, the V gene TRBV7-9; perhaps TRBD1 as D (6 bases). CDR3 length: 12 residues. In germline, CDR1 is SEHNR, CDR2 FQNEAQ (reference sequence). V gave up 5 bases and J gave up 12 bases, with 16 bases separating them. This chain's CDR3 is CASSKTGIVTFF. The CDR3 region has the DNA TGTGCCAGCAGCAAAACAGGGATCGTCACTTTCTTT.

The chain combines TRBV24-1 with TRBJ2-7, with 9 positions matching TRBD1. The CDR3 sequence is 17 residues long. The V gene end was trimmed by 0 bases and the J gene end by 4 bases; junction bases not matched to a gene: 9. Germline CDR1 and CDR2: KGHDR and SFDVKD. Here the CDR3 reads CATSDLHAATGGYEQYF. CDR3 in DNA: TGTGCCACCAGTGATTTGCACGCCGCGACAGGGGGATACGAGCAGTACTTC.

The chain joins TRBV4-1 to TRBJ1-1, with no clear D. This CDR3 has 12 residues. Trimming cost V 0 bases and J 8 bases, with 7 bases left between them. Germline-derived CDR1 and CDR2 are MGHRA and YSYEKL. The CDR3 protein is CASSQDPREAFF. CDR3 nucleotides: TGCGCCAGCAGCCAAGACCCTAGAGAAGCTTTCTTT.

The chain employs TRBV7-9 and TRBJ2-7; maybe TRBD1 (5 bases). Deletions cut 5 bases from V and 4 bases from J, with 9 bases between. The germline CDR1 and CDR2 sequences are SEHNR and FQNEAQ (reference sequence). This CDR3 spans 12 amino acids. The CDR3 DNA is TGTGCCAGCAGCCATAGGGGATACGAGCAGTACTTC. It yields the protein CASSHRGYEQYF.

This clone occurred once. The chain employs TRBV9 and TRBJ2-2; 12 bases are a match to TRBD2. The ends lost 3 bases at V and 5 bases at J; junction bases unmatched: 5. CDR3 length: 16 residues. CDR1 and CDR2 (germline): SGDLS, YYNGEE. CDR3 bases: TGTGCCAGCAGCGAGCGGACTAGCGGGAAAACCGGGGAGCTGTTTTTT. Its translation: CASSERTSGKTGELFF.

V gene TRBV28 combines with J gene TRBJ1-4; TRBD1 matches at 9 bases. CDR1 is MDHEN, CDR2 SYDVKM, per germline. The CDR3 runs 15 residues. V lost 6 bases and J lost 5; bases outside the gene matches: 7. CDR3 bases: TGTGCCAGCAGCTTACAGGGGGCCGGCAATGAAAAACTGTTTTTT. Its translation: CASSLQGAGNEKLFF.

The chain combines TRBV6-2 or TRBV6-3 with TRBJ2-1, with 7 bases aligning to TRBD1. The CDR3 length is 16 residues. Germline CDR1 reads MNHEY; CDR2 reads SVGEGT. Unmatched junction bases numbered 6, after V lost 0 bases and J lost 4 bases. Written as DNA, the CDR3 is TGTGCCAGCAGTTACTCGATAGCGACAGGGTACAATGAGCAGTTCTTC. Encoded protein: CASSYSIATGYNEQFF.

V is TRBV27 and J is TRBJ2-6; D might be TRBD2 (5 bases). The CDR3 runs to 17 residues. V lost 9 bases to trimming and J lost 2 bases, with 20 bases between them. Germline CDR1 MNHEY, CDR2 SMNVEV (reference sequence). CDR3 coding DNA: TGTGCCAGTTGCATGGAGGTGATCCCCACTGGGGCCAACGTCCTGACTTTC. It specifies CASCMEVIPTGANVLTF. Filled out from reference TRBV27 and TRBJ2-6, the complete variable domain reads EAQVTQNPRYLITVTGKKLTVTCSQNMNHEYMSWYRQDPGLGLRQIYYSMNVEVTDKGDVPEGYKVSRKEKRNFPLILESPSPNQTSLYFCASCMEVIPTGANVLTFGAGSRLTVL.

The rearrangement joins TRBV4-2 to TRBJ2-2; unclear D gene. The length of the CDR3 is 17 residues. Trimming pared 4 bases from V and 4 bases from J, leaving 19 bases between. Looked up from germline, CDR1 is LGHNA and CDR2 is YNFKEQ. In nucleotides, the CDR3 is TGTGCCAGCAGCCTATACGGCAGTGGGCCTATCACCGGGGAGCTGTTTTTT. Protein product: CASSLYGSGPITGELFF.

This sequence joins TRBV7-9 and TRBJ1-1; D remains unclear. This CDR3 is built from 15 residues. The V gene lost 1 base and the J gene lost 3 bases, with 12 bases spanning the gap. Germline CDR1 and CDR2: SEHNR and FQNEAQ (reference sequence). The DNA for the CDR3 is TGTGCCAGCAGCTTAGTTGCGCGAATGGACACTGAAGCTTTCTTT. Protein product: CASSLVARMDTEAFF.

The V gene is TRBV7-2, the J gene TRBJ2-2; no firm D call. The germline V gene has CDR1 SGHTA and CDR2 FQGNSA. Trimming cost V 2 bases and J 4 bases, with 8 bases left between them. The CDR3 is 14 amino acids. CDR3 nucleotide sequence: TGTGCCAGCAGCTTACCAATCATCACCGGGGAGCTGTTTTTT. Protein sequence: CASSLPIITGELFF.

The CDR3, as DNA: TGCGCCAGCAGCTTGGCGGGGGTTGCCTACGAGCAGTACTTC. Protein sequence: CASSLAGVAYEQYF. This chain links TRBV5-1 with TRBJ2-7, with D possibly matching TRBD2 (6 bases). CDR3 length: 14 residues. V was pared by 0 bases and J by 2 bases, with 9 bases between. Germline values: CDR1 SGHRS, CDR2 YFSETQ.

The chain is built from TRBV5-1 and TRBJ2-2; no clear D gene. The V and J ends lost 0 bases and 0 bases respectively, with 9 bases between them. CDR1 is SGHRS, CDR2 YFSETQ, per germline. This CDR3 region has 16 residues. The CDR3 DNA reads TGCGCCAGCAGCTTGGGGGCGAGAACGAACACCGGGGAGCTGTTTTTT. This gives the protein CASSLGARTNTGELFF.

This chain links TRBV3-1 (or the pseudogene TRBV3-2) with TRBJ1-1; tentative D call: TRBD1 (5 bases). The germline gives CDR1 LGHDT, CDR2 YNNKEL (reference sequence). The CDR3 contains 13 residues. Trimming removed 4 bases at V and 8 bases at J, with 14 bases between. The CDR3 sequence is CASSPTGLPEAFF. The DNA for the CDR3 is TGTGCCAGCAGCCCGACGGGACTGCCAGAAGCTTTCTTT.

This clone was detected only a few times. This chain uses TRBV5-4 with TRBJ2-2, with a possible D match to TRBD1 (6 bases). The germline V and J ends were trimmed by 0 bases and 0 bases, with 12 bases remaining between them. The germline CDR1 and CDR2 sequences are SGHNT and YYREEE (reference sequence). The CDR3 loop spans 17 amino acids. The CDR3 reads CASSLGGQTANTGELFF. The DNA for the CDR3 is TGTGCCAGCAGCTTGGGGGGGCAGACCGCGAACACCGGGGAGCTGTTTTTT. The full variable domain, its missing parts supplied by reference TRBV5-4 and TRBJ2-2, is ETGVTQSPTHLIKTRGQQVTLRCSSQSGHNTVSWYQQALGQGPQFIFQYYREEENGRGNFPPRFSGLQFPNYSSELNVNALELDDSALYLCASSLGGQTANTGELFFGEGSRLTVL.

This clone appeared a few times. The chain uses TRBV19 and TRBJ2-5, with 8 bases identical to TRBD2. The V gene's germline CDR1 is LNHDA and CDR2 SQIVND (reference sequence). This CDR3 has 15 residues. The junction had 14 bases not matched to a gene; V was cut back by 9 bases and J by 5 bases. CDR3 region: CASGGVRTGGETQYF. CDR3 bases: TGTGCCAGCGGAGGCGTTCGAACGGGAGGGGAGACCCAGTACTTC.

This CDR3 reads CASSFRGLSYEQYF. Here the CDR3 DNA reads TGTGCCAGCAGTTTTAGGGGACTTTCCTACGAGCAGTACTTC. The genes are TRBV28 and TRBJ2-7; a weak D match, TRBD2 (6 bases). The ends were cut back, 3 bases at V and 1 base at J, with 10 bases in the middle. Per germline, CDR1 MDHEN and CDR2 SYDVKM. This CDR3 has 14 residues.

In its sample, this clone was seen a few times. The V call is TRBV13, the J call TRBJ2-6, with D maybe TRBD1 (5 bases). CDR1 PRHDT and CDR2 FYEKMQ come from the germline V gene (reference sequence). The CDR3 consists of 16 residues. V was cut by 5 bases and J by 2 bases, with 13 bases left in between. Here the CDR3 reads CASSPARVAGANVLTF. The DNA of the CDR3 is TGTGCCAGCAGCCCCGCCAGGGTGGCTGGGGCCAACGTCCTGACTTTC.

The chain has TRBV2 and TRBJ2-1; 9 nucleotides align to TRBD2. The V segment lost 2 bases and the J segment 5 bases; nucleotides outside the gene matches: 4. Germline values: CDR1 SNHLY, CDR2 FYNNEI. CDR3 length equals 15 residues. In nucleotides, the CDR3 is TGTGCCAGCAGTGAAATAGCGGGAGCAAACAATGAGCAGTTCTTC. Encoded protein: CASSEIAGANNEQFF. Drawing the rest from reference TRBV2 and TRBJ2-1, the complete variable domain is EPEVTQTPSHQVTQMGQEVILRCVPISNHLYFYWYRQILGQKVEFLVSFYNNEISEKSEIFDDQFSVERPDGSNFTLKIRSTKLEDSAMYFCASSEIAGANNEQFFGPGTRLTVL.

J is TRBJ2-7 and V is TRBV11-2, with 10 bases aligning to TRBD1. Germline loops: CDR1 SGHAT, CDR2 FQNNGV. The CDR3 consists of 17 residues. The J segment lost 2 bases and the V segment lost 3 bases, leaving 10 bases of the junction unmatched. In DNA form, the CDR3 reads TGTGCCAGCAGCTTGAGGATCTCCGGGACAGGGGCCTACGAGCAGTACTTC. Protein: CASSLRISGTGAYEQYF.

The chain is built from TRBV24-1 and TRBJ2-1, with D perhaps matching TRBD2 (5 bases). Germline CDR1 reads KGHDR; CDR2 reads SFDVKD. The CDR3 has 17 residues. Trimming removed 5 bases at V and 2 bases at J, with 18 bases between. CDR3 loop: CATSAPFLAGTYNEQFF. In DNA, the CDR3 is TGTGCCACCAGTGCACCGTTTCTTGCGGGTACCTACAATGAGCAGTTCTTC.

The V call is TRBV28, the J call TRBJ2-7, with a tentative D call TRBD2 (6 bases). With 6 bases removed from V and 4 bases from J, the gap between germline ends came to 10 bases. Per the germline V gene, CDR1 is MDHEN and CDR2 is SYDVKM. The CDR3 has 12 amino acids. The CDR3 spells CASRVADYEQYF. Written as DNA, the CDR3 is TGTGCCAGCAGAGTAGCGGATTACGAGCAGTACTTC.

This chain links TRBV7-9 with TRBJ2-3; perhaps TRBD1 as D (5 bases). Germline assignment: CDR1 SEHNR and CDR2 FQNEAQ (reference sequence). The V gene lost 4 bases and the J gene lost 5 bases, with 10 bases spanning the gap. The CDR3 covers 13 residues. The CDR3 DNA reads TGTGCCAGCAGCTCGACAGAAGTAGATACGCAGTATTTT. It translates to CASSSTEVDTQYF.

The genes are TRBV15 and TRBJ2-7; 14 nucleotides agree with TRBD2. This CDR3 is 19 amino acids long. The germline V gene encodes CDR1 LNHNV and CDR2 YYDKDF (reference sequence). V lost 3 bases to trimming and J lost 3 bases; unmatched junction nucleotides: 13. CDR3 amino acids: CATSRDTGTSGRSGYEQYF. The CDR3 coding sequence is TGTGCCACCAGCAGGGACACCGGGACTAGCGGGAGATCCGGCTACGAGCAGTACTTC.